The 28 T cell receptor beta chains listed next were all sequenced from one sample in a study of blood T cell repertoires in COVID-19. TCRdb's table, derived via immunoSEQ multiplex PCR, lists solely in-frame clones and lacks some. The data show approximately 220,000 clones, 85% to 90% seen once. Sequencing input: peripheral blood. These receptors were collected from a man aged 55-75 years with acute or convalescent COVID-19.

This clone was seen only once. This sequence joins TRBV21-1 and TRBJ2-1; whether TRBD2, the table's D call, matches the DNA was not checked. TRBV21-1 is shown as a pseudogene. The length of the CDR3 is 17 residues. The CDR3 DNA sequence: TGTGCCAGCAGCAAACCCTCGACTAGCGGCTCCTACAATGAGCAGTTCTTC. It is translated as CASSKPSTSGSYNEQFF.

This clone appeared a single time. The chain links TRBV1 to TRBJ2-3; the table names TRBD2, a call not compared with the DNA. TRBV1 counts as a pseudogene. The CDR3 spans 17 residues. The CDR3 DNA reads TGCACCAGCAGCCAAGTGGCGGGGGGGCCGATCACAGATACGCAGTATTTT. Amino acid sequence: CTSSQVAGGPITDTQYF.

V usage is TRBV5-5 and J usage is TRBJ1-1; possible D gene TRBD1, 6 bases. The CDR3 contains 13 residues. Trimming pared 2 bases from V and 3 bases from J, leaving 8 bases between. Germline assignment: CDR1 SGHKS and CDR2 YYEKEE (reference sequence). The CDR3 DNA follows: TGTGCCAGCAGCTTCGGGACACACACTGAAGCTTTCTTT. It yields the protein CASSFGTHTEAFF.

The chain links TRBV19 to TRBJ2-7, with TRBD1 identical over 10 bases. The CDR3 sequence is 14 residues long. J lost 2 bases, V lost 4 bases, and 2 bases had no gene match. Germline V gene sequence: CDR1 LNHDA, CDR2 SQIVND (reference sequence). CDR3 DNA sequence: TGTGCCAGTAGTACAGGACAGGGGGCCTACGAGCAGTACTTC. It encodes CASSTGQGAYEQYF.

CDR3 sequence reads: CASSPRDSSNYGYTF. The CDR3 DNA sequence: TGCGCCAGCAGCCCCCGGGACAGCTCTAACTATGGCTACACCTTC. The V and J genes are TRBV5-1 and TRBJ1-2; 7 bases fit TRBD1. The CDR3 has 15 residues. CDR1 is SGHRS, CDR2 YFSETQ, per germline. J was trimmed by 0 bases and V by 4 bases; bases with no gene match: 6.

The chain carries TRBV6-1 and TRBJ1-1; 8 nucleotides match TRBD1. Per germline, CDR1 MNHNS and CDR2 SASEGT. Trimming took 3 bases from V and 0 from J; bases not matched to a gene: 3. There are 15 residues in the CDR3. CDR3 in DNA: TGTGCCAGCAGTGATACAGGGGGATTGAACACTGAAGCTTTCTTT. Protein: CASSDTGGLNTEAFF.

The chain has TRBV15 and TRBJ2-5; 9 bases match TRBD2. Looked up from germline, CDR1 is LNHNV and CDR2 is YYDKDF (reference sequence). CDR3 size: 18 residues. V was pared by 7 bases and J by 4 bases, with 19 bases of the junction left unmatched. This chain's CDR3 is CATKDSGGQPGAGETQYF. The CDR3 coding sequence is TGTGCCACCAAGGATAGCGGGGGCCAGCCGGGGGCAGGAGAGACCCAGTACTTC. The complete variable domain, with remaining parts taken from reference TRBV15 and TRBJ2-5, reads DAMVIQNPRYQVTQFGKPVTLSCSQTLNHNVMYWYQQKSSQAPKLLFHYYDKDFNNEADTPDNFQSRRPNTSFCFLDIRSPGLGDTAMYLCATKDSGGQPGAGETQYFGPGTRLLVL.

The chain recombines TRBV19 with TRBJ2-3, with 7 nucleotides matching TRBD1. Trimming removed 1 base from V and 3 bases from J; junction bases left unmatched: 10. The CDR3 length is 17 residues. Germline V gene lookup returns CDR1 LNHDA and CDR2 SQIVND (reference sequence). The CDR3 region has the DNA TGTGCCAGTAGTATAGCTGCGAGGGGGCGGTTAACAGATACGCAGTATTTT. Its translation is CASSIAARGRLTDTQYF.

The genes are TRBV7-2 and TRBJ2-5; a possible D gene is TRBD1 (8 bases). This CDR3 contains 16 residues. Germline-derived CDR1 and CDR2 are SGHTA and FQGNSA. Deletions cut 5 bases from V and 2 bases from J, with 18 bases between. The CDR3 region is CASSNRTGRGQETQYF. CDR3 DNA sequence: TGTGCCAGCAGCAACCGGACAGGGAGGGGACAAGAGACCCAGTACTTC. Full variable domain (rest looked up from reference TRBV7-2 and TRBJ2-5): GAGVSQSPSNKVTEKGKDVELRCDPISGHTALYWYRQSLGQGLEFLIYFQGNSAPDKSGLPSDRFSAERTGGSVSTLTIQRTQQEDSAVYLCASSNRTGRGQETQYFGPGTRLLVL.

The genes are TRBV19 and TRBJ2-7, with 7 bases lining up with TRBD1. CDR1 and CDR2 from the germline V gene are LNHDA and SQIVND (reference sequence). The CDR3 is 14 residues long. J was trimmed by 1 base and V by 5 bases; bases with no gene match: 5. CDR3 in DNA: TGTGCCAGTAGTCCCGGGACAGCGTCCTACGAGCAGTACTTC. This encodes CASSPGTASYEQYF.

V gene TRBV7-2 combines with J gene TRBJ2-7; D is perhaps TRBD1 (5 bases). Germline CDR1 reads SGHTA; CDR2 reads FQGNSA. Trimming took 4 bases from V and 4 from J, leaving 8 bases between them. This CDR3 region has 12 residues. CDR3 DNA sequence: TGTGCCAGCAGCTGGCAGGGTTACGAGCAGTACTTC. Its translation: CASSWQGYEQYF.

The gene calls are TRBV11-3 and TRBJ2-4, with a possible D match to TRBD1 (6 bases). V was cut by 5 bases and J by 1 base, with 9 bases left in between. CDR3 length: 14 amino acids. Germline V lookup: CDR1 SGHNT, CDR2 YENEEA. The CDR3 loop reads CASSGTGAKNIQYF. CDR3 DNA sequence: TGTGCCAGCAGCGGTACAGGGGCCAAAAACATTCAGTACTTC.

The chain recombines TRBV7-3 with TRBJ1-1; D perhaps matches TRBD1 (5 bases). V lost 1 base to trimming and J lost 0 bases, with 18 bases between them. The V gene's germline CDR1 is SGHTA and CDR2 FQGTGA. The CDR3 is 18 amino acids. CDR3 region: CASSLKGRGSLMNTEAFF. The CDR3 DNA follows: TGTGCCAGCAGCTTAAAGGGGCGCGGCAGCCTCATGAACACTGAAGCTTTCTTT. Looking up the rest from reference TRBV7-3 and TRBJ1-1 gives the full variable domain: GAGVSQTPSNKVTEKGKYVELRCDPISGHTALYWYRQSLGQGPEFLIYFQGTGAADDSGLPNDRFFAVRPEGSVSTLKIQRTERGDSAVYLCASSLKGRGSLMNTEAFFGQGTRLTVV.

This chain connects TRBV5-6 to TRBJ2-7, with TRBD1 matching over 7 bases. Germline loops: CDR1 SGHDT, CDR2 YYEEEE. V lost 2 bases and J lost 1; bases outside the gene matches: 3. This CDR3 is built from 14 residues. CDR3 coding DNA: TGTGCCAGCAGCTTTGGGACAGAGTCCTACGAGCAGTACTTC. Translating it yields CASSFGTESYEQYF.

The rearrangement joins TRBV5-1 to TRBJ2-3, with 11 bases identical to TRBD2. The CDR3 totals 16 residues. Germline V gene data show CDR1 as SGHRS and CDR2 as YFSETQ. Trimming at V came to 5 bases and at J to 3 bases, leaving 8 bases not matched to a gene. The CDR3 sequence is CASRPGLAVLTDTQYF. CDR3 DNA: TGCGCCAGCAGGCCGGGACTAGCGGTGTTGACAGATACGCAGTATTTT.

This clone was observed once. This chain links TRBV5-1 with TRBJ2-1; 10 nucleotides agree with TRBD2. V gave up 3 bases and J gave up 4 bases; unmatched junction bases: 7. Germline CDR1 SGHRS, CDR2 YFSETQ. The CDR3 is 16 amino acids. The CDR3 bases are TGCGCCAGCAGCTCCCCGGGACTAGCGAGATACAATGAGCAGTTCTTC. Its translation: CASSSPGLARYNEQFF.

The chain links TRBV6-2 or TRBV6-3 to TRBJ1-2, with a possible D match to TRBD1 (5 bases). CDR3 size: 13 residues. Trimming left V 6 bases short and J 5 bases short, with 13 bases between. CDR1 and CDR2 (germline): MNHEY, SVGEGT. The CDR3 protein is CASSPQGLYGYTF. The CDR3, as DNA: TGTGCCAGCAGCCCCCAGGGCCTATATGGCTACACCTTC.

The CDR3, as DNA: TGTGCCAGCAGCCAAGCAGGGACAGAAAGGAACACTGAAGCTTTCTTT. The encoded protein is CASSQAGTERNTEAFF. The chain is built from TRBV3-1 (or the pseudogene TRBV3-2) and TRBJ1-1; 7 bases are shared with TRBD1. The CDR3 runs to 16 residues. Germline CDR1 LGHDT, CDR2 YNNKEL (reference sequence). Trimming took 1 base from V and 1 from J; bases not matched to a gene: 6.

The J gene is TRBJ1-5, the V gene TRBV6-4; TRBD1 aligns across 7 bases. CDR3 length: 16 amino acids. Trimming at V came to 0 bases and at J to 7 bases, leaving 9 bases not matched to a gene. Germline V gene sequence: CDR1 MRHNA, CDR2 SNTAGT. CDR3 in DNA: TGTGCCAGCAGTGACTCCTCGGGACAGCGGCCACAGCCCCAGCATTTT. Amino acids: CASSDSSGQRPQPQHF.

This clone was counted only a few times. Other DNA sequences in this specimen translate into the identical CDR3. The chain combines TRBV7-9 with TRBJ2-7, with unresolved D. Trimming removed 1 base at V and 4 bases at J, with 5 bases between. Germline V lookup: CDR1 SEHNR, CDR2 FQNEAQ (reference sequence). The CDR3 sequence is 12 residues long. CDR3 amino acids: CASSLEYYEQYF. CDR3 bases: TGTGCCAGCAGCTTAGAATATTACGAGCAGTACTTC.

The chain recombines TRBV27 with TRBJ1-2, with 9 bases matching TRBD1. The CDR3 runs to 15 residues. The V and J ends lost 5 bases and 4 bases, in that order; junction bases with no gene match: 8. Germline CDR1 is MNHEY and CDR2 is SMNVEV (reference sequence). The CDR3 DNA sequence: TGTGCCAGCAGTCCTGGGCTGGGACAGGGCTATGGCTACACCTTC. This gives the protein CASSPGLGQGYGYTF.

The chain couples TRBV2 to TRBJ1-2, with 11 bases lining up with TRBD1. The germline V gene encodes CDR1 SNHLY and CDR2 FYNNEI. J lost 8 bases, V lost 0 bases, and 8 bases had no gene match. CDR3 length equals 16 residues. CDR3 protein: CASSEAGTGGIGGYTF. CDR3 sequence (DNA): TGTGCCAGCAGTGAAGCTGGGACAGGGGGTATTGGAGGCTACACCTTC. The whole variable domain, remainder taken from reference TRBV2 and TRBJ1-2, is EPEVTQTPSHQVTQMGQEVILRCVPISNHLYFYWYRQILGQKVEFLVSFYNNEISEKSEIFDDQFSVERPDGSNFTLKIRSTKLEDSAMYFCASSEAGTGGIGGYTFGSGTRLTVV.

The J gene is TRBJ1-6, the V gene TRBV7-3; the D gene is possibly TRBD1 (6 bases). Germline-derived CDR1 and CDR2 are SGHTA and FQGTGA. With 3 bases removed from V and 8 bases from J, the gap between germline ends came to 20 bases. The CDR3 sequence is 17 residues long. The CDR3 bases are TGTGCCAGCAGCTTGGCAGGGATTCGGACAGAATATTCACCCCTCCACTTT. Residues: CASSLAGIRTEYSPLHF.

In DNA form, the CDR3 reads TGTGCCAGCAGTGAAGCGCTTCCTACCTATAATTCACCCCTCCACTTT. It specifies CASSEALPTYNSPLHF. The chain joins TRBV6-1 to TRBJ1-6; D unresolved. CDR1 is MNHNS and CDR2 is SASEGT in the germline V gene. The V end lost 0 bases, the J end lost 2 bases, and 8 bases lay between the germline ends. CDR3 length: 16 amino acids.

The CDR3 DNA follows: TGCGCCAGCAGAATGAGCGGGGGGCCGAATGAGCAGTTCTTC. Protein sequence: CASRMSGGPNEQFF. The genes are TRBV5-1 and TRBJ2-1; 9 bases align to TRBD2. The junction had 7 bases not matched to a gene; V was cut back by 5 bases and J by 7 bases. Germline CDR1 reads SGHRS; CDR2 reads YFSETQ. This CDR3 has 14 amino acids. The full variable domain, rest sourced from reference TRBV5-1 and TRBJ2-1, is KAGVTQTPRYLIKTRGQQVTLSCSPISGHRSVSWYQQTPGQGLQFLFEYFSETQRNKGNFPGRFSGRQFSNSRSEMNVSTLELGDSALYLCASRMSGGPNEQFFGPGTRLTVL.

The count of this clone is one. This chain connects TRBV9 to TRBJ2-5; D is possibly TRBD2 (7 bases). The CDR3 is made up of 17 amino acids. With 0 bases removed from V and 2 bases from J, the gap between germline ends came to 17 bases. Germline V gives CDR1 SGDLS, CDR2 YYNGEE. The CDR3 here is CASSVGGAGASQETQYF. In DNA form, the CDR3 reads TGTGCCAGCAGCGTAGGGGGTGCGGGGGCGTCTCAAGAGACCCAGTACTTC.

The V call is TRBV28, the J call TRBJ1-1; D perhaps matches TRBD1 (5 bases). This CDR3 contains 16 residues. Trimming pared 3 bases from V and 0 bases from J, leaving 14 bases between. CDR1 is MDHEN and CDR2 is SYDVKM in the germline V gene. CDR3 amino acids: CASSFLSRVMNTEAFF. CDR3 sequence (DNA): TGTGCCAGCAGTTTCCTCTCCAGGGTAATGAACACTGAAGCTTTCTTT.

The J gene is TRBJ2-1, the V gene TRBV7-2; D gene ambiguous. Germline CDR1 reads SGHTA; CDR2 reads FQGNSA. V was cut by 5 bases and J by 10 bases, with 12 bases left in between. This CDR3 region has 12 residues. The CDR3 DNA sequence: TGTGCCAGCAGCGATCAACCCCGGGAGCAGTTCTTC. It translates to CASSDQPREQFF.